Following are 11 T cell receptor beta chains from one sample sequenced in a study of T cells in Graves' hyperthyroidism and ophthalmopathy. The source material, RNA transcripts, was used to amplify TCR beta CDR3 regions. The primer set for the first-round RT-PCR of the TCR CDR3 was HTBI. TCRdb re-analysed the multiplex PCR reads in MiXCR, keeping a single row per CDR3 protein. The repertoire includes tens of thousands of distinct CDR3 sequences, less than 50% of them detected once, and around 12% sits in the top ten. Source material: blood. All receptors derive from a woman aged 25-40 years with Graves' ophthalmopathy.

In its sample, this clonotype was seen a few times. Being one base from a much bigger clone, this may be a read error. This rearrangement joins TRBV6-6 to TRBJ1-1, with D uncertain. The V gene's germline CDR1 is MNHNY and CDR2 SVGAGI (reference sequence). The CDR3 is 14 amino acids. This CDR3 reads CASSRTAGGTEACF. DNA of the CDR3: TGTGCCAGCAGTAGGACGGCTGGCGGTACTGAAGCTTGCTTT.

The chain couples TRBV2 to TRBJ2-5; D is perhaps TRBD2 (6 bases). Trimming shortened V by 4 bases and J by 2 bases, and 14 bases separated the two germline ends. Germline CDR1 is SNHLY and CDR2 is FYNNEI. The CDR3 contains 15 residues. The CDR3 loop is CASSARTNGQETQYF. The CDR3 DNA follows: TGTGCCAGCAGTGCCCGGACTAATGGACAAGAGACCCAGTACTTC.

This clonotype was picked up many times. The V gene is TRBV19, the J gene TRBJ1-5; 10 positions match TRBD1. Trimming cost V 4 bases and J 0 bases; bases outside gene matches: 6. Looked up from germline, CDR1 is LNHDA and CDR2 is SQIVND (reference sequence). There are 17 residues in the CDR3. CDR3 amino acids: CASSTRDRGNSNQPQHF. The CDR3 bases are TGTGCCAGTAGTACCCGGGACAGGGGTAATAGCAATCAGCCCCAGCATTTT.

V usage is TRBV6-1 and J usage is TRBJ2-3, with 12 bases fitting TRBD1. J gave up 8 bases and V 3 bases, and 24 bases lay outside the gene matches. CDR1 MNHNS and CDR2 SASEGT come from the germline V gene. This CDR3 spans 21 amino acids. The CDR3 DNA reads TGTGCCAGCAGTGACTGTGGGACAGGGGGCACGTACCCCAAACGGGCAGTTACGCAGTATTTT. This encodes CASSDCGTGGTYPKRAVTQYF.

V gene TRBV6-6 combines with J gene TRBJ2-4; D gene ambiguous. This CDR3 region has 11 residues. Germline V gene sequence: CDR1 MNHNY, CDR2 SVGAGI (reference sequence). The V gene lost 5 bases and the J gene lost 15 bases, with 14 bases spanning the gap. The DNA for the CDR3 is TGTGCCAGCAGTGGCTGGATTGCCGGGTACTTC. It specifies CASSGWIAGYF.

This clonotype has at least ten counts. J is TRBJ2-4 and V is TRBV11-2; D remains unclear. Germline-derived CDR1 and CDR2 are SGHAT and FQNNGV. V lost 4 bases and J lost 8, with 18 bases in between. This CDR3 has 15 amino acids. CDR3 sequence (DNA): TGTGCCAGCAGCTCTATACTAAGGATGTTTGACATTCAGTACTTC. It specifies CASSSILRMFDIQYF.

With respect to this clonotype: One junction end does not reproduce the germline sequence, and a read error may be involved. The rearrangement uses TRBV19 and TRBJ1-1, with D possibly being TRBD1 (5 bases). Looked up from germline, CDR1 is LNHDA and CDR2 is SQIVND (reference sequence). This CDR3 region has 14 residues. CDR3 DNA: TGTGCTAGTAGCTCGGTGGGGGGGAACACTGAAGCTTTCTTT. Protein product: CASSSVGGNTEAFF.

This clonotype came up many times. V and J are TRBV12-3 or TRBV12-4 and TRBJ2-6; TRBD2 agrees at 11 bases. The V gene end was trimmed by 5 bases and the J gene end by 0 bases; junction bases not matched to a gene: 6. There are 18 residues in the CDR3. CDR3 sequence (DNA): TGTGCCAGCAGTCAGGGACTAGCGGCAAGCTCTGGGGCCAACGTCCTGACTTTC. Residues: CASSQGLAASSGANVLTF.

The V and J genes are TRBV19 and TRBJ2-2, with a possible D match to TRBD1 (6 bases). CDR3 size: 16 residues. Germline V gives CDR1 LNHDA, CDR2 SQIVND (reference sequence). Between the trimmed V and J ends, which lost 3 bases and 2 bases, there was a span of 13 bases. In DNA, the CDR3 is TGTGCCAGTAGTATCCGACGGACAGCAAACACCGGGGAGCTGTTTTTT. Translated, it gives CASSIRRTANTGELFF.

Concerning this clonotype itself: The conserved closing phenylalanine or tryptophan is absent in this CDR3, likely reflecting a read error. DNA of the CDR3: TGCAGTGCTAGAGATCCGGGGTATCCCGCCGGCGTTAATCGGCCCCAGTATTTA. It is translated as CSARDPGYPAGVNRPQYL. The chain couples TRBV20-1 to TRBJ1-5, with D maybe TRBD2 (5 bases). The last part of the DNA fits TRBJ2-3 better; the J call may be wrong. This CDR3 comprises 18 residues. Germline CDR1 and CDR2: DFQATT and SNEGSKA (reference sequence).

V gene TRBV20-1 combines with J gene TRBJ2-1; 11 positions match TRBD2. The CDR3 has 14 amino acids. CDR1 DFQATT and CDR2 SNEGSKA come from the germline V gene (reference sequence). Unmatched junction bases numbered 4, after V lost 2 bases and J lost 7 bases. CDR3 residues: CSARPSGRSNEQFF. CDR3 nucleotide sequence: TGCAGTGCTAGACCTAGCGGGAGGTCAAATGAGCAGTTCTTC.